This is a list of T cell receptor beta chains from one sample in a study of T cell repertoires in cytomegalovirus infection. TCRdb fed the reads into MiXCR, producing one record per CDR3 protein. Of 200,000 or so distinct CDR3 sequences listed, about 28% are singletons. Sequences were obtained from PBMCs. Every receptor here comes from a human donor in good health (CMV status not recorded). Some clones in this sample may be carry-over from other donors' samples. CDR3s include the opening cysteine and the closing phenylalanine or tryptophan. Fields, in order: V gene, J gene, D gene, clone size, CDR3 DNA, CDR3 protein. A D gene is named only where the DNA matches it firmly. Rows give clone size only sometimes, using once, few, many, or a class for an expanded clone.

TRBV15	TRBJ1-6	.	.	TGTGCCACCAGCAGGGACAGCAGCAATTCACCCCTCCACTTT	CATSRDSSNSPLHF
TRBV20-1	TRBJ1-2	TRBD1	few	TGCAGTGCTAGATTTACAGGGGGATCAGACTATGGCTACACCTTC	CSARFTGGSDYGYTF
TRBV7-2	TRBJ2-3	.	.	TGTGCCAGCAGCCTAAGACGGGCTAGCGGCACAGATACGCAGTATTTT	CASSLRRASGTDTQYF
TRBV14	TRBJ1-1	.	few	TGTGCCAGCAGCCAATTTATTAGGAATTTGAACACTGAAGCTTTCTTT	CASSQFIRNLNTEAFF
TRBV7-3	TRBJ1-1	.	many	TGTGCCAGCAGCTTAGACACGGCTGGTGGCGAAGCTTTCTTT	CASSLDTAGGEAFF
TRBV11-2	TRBJ1-5	.	.	TGTGCCAGCAGCACCTTACTGGGGCAGCCCCAGCATTTT	CASSTLLGQPQHF
TRBV20-1	TRBJ1-6	.	few	TGCAGTGCTAGGACAGAGGAATTCTCACCCCTCCACTTT	CSARTEEFSPLHF
TRBV29-1	TRBJ1-2	.	.	TGCAGCGTTGAGATGGAGGCTGAAGGGGGCTACACCTTC	CSVEMEAEGGYTF
TRBV12-3/TRBV12-4	TRBJ1-1	.	many	TGTGCCAGCAGTTTAGGCGGGGGTTTTGGCACTGAAGCTTTCTTT	CASSLGGGFGTEAFF
TRBV7-2	TRBJ2-3	TRBD2	many	TGTGCCAGCAGCCCCGGGACTAGCGGGGGGATCACAGATACGCAGTATTTT	CASSPGTSGGITDTQYF
TRBV29-1	TRBJ1-4	.	.	TGCAGCGTTGAAGAGCGGAGCGGAGGAGCTAATGAAAAACTGTTTTTT	CSVEERSGGANEKLFF
TRBV20-1	TRBJ2-5	TRBD1	.	TGCAGTGCTAGGGGGACAGGGGGCGAAGAGACCCAGTACTTC	CSARGTGGEETQYF
TRBV7-2	TRBJ2-7	.	.	TGTGCCAGCAGCCTACTTATAGAGCAGTACTTC	CASSLLIEQYF
TRBV20-1	TRBJ2-1	TRBD1	many	TGCAGTGCTAGAGATCCGACAGGGAACAATGAGCAGTTCTTC	CSARDPTGNNEQFF
TRBV7-9	TRBJ2-7	.	.	TGTGCCAGCAGCCCGACAGTTTCCTACGAGCAGTACTTC	CASSPTVSYEQYF
TRBV5-1	TRBJ2-3	.	.	TGCGCCAGCGGGACTTCCTCCACAGATACGCAGTATTTT	CASGTSSTDTQYF
TRBV9	TRBJ1-5	.	.	TGTGCCAGCAGCGTAGGGCCAGAGGATCAGCCCCAGCATTTT	CASSVGPEDQPQHF
TRBV4-3	TRBJ1-1	.	.	TGCGCCAGCAGCCAAGAAAGGATCGACACTGAAGCTTTCTTT	CASSQERIDTEAFF
TRBV7-3	TRBJ1-1	.	few	TGTGCCAGCAGCTTATCAAGGGGCGGGGTAGCTTTCTTT	CASSLSRGGVAFF
TRBV6-2/TRBV6-3	TRBJ2-1	.	.	TGTGCCAGCAGGGTAAGCGAGGCCGGGCGGCAGTTCTTC	CASRVSEAGRQFF
TRBV7-2	TRBJ1-2	.	many	TGTGCCAGCAGCCCGACGCAGGGGTTGGAAGGCTACACCTTC	CASSPTQGLEGYTF
TRBV6-5	TRBJ1-3	.	.	TGTGCCAGCAAAGCAGGGTCTCGTGGAAACACCATATATTTT	CASKAGSRGNTIYF
TRBV7-9	TRBJ2-7	TRBD2	many	TGTGCCAGCAGCTTACCCCTACTAGCGGGGGCCTCCTACGAGCAGTACTTC	CASSLPLLAGASYEQYF
TRBV7-2	TRBJ2-1	TRBD2	many	TGTGCCAGCAGAGGCGGGGGGGCCCGCTATGAGCAGTTCTTC	CASRGGGARYEQFF
TRBV7-9	TRBJ2-5	TRBD1	few	TGTGCCAGCAGCTACTCGGGACAGGGAGAGGGAGAGACCCAGTACTTC	CASSYSGQGEGETQYF
TRBV15	TRBJ2-2	.	few	TGTGCCACCAGCAGAGATCGTGGGGGTAACACCGGGGAGCTGTTTTTT	CATSRDRGGNTGELFF